This note documents a single T cell receptor beta chain sequence. There are a few counts of this clonotype. The antigen it recognizes is unknown. The input lacks base qualities; no much larger clone sits a single base away. The sample originates from a study of blood T cells in healthy people across ages (dated by TCRdb to the mid-2010s). About the full investigation: In model experiments, template switching captured roughly one uniquely barcoded TCR beta cDNA molecule for every two T cells. To track age-related changes in TCR beta repertoire diversity, the study relied on deep sequencing normalized with unique cDNA molecular identifiers. Four age groups were formed from the donors: young (average roughly 15 years), middle-aged (around 40), aged (62) and long-lived (82). To avoid experimental bias, donors of different ages were randomly spread across the sequencing lanes. The study analyzed two additional independent replicas of 1 million unique cDNA reads from the same blood draw for two donors, one aged 18 to 30 and one aged 80 or older. Findings and caveats that apply to the study as a whole: Estimates of total diversity based on one million sequenced T cells were regarded as lower bounds and as underestimates. Compared with the aged group, the long-lived group had more naive CD4+ T cells, fewer expanded clones and increased TCR diversity, a pattern suggesting age selection. Since profiling was done on bulk unsorted PBMCs, naive and antigen-experienced compartments could not be conclusively compared. As age increased, observed TCR beta diversity per million T cells dropped in a roughly linear way, and a significant reduction was already evident by age 40. A strong correlation was found between observed TCR beta diversity and the percentage of naive T cells measured by flow cytometry. Because donor CMV infection status was unknown, age-related changes in expanded clonotypes were potentially confounded.

V is shortened by 0 bases, J by 4 bases, and the region joining them spans 21 bases. CDR1 ENHRY and CDR2 SYGVKD were looked up in the germline V gene. The CDR3 contains 18 residues, cysteine and phenylalanine counted. The DNA shown is the 54-base CDR3, in frame from base 1. The method was 5' RACE. A second PCR of about 7 to 12 cycles was performed with a sample-barcoded 5' primer and a J-beta primer mix. Each TCR beta cDNA molecule received a unique molecular identifier from a template-switch 5' adaptor carrying 12 random nucleotides. Each sample yielded at least 2.5 million CDR3-containing paired-end reads. First-strand cDNA was synthesized from all RNA with the Mint cDNA synthesis kit, primed by a TRBC-specific oligonucleotide. After uracil-DNA glycosylase treatment, a first 18-cycle PCR used universal primers M1SS and BC2_uni_R on all cDNA. From the authors' description of their analysis: For normalization, 1 million high-quality reads were randomly selected from each sample, with every read carrying a distinct molecular identifier. Instead of being binned into consensus sequences, reads with shared molecular identifiers were discarded. MiTCR, with a Q25 quality threshold and the strictest error-elimination algorithm, was used for CDR3 identification, clonotype clustering and error correction. A nonparametric unseen species model with Euler transformation was used to estimate lower-bound total TCR beta diversity. Using fastp trimming at Q25 and MiXCR clonotype assembly, TCRdb reanalyzed the public sequencing data and kept in-frame beta chains. CDR3 protein duplicates are merged, each entry listing the most common genes and DNA. The V and J calls shown here were made by TCRdb, not taken from the authors' results. The sample profile shows around 1,800,000 distinct CDR3 sequences; more than 35% of them were found once. The top ten clonotypes cover roughly 23% of the sample.

The 39 donors, aged about 6 to 95 years, were systemically healthy Caucasian individuals from Russia. Ten milliliters of peripheral blood were drawn from each donor into EDTA-treated Vacutainer tubes. Ficoll-Paque density-gradient centrifugation was used to isolate PBMCs, with at least 6 million obtained per sample. Trizol reagent was used to extract total RNA from PBMCs, with at least 5 micrograms per sample. For every donor, an aliquot of PBMCs went through flow cytometry to measure the percentages of naive CD45RAhigh/CD27high T cells. The receptor was isolated from a human donor in good health. The chain joins TRBV10-3 to TRBJ1-2; there is no confident call for the D gene. The sample taken for sequencing was blood. The nucleotide sequence reads as follows: TGTGCCATCAGTGAGTCGACGATGGGCACTGCCGTATCCTATGGCTACACCTTC. Its protein is CAISESTMGTAVSYGYTF.